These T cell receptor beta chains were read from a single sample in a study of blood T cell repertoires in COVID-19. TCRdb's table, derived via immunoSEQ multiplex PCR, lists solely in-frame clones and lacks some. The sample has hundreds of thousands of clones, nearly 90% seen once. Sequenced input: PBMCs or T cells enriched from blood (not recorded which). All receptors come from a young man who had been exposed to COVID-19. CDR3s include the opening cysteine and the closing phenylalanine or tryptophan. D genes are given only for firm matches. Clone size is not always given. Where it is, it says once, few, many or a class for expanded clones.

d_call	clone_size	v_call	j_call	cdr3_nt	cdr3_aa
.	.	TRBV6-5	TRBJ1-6	TGTGCCAGCAGAACCGACAGCTCCTATAATTCACCCCTCCACTTT	CASRTDSSYNSPLHF
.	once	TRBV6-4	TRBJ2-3	TGTGCCAGCAGTGAGGGGCCCACAGATACGCAGTATTTT	CASSEGPTDTQYF
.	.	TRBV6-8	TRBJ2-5	TGTGCCAGCAGTCAGGATGAAGAGACCCAGTACTTC	CASSQDEETQYF
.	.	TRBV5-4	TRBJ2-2	TGTGCCAGCAGCTACGGACGGGGAAACACCGGGGAGCTGTTTTTT	CASSYGRGNTGELFF
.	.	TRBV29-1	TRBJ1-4	TGCAGCGTTGAAGAAGTCGACAGGAATGAAAAACTGTTTTTT	CSVEEVDRNEKLFF
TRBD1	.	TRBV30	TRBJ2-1	TGTGCCTCGAACAGGGGTAACTACAATGAGCAGTTCTTC	CASNRGNYNEQFF
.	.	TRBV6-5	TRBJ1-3	TGTGCCAGCGGGGCGGTAATCGGAAACACCATATATTTT	CASGAVIGNTIYF
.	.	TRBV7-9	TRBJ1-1	TGTGCCAGCAGCTTAGCGTTGTCAGGGTTAGCTGAAGCTTTCTTT	CASSLALSGLAEAFF
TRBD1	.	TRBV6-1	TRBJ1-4	TGTGCCAGCAGTGGGACAGGGACCGCAACTAATGAAAAACTGTTTTTT	CASSGTGTATNEKLFF
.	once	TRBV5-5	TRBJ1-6	TGTGCCAGCAGCTTGGGACTCGGCCCCTATAATTCACCCCTCCACTTT	CASSLGLGPYNSPLHF
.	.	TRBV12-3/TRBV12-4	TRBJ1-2	TGTGCCAGCGGGGCACGGGTTGGCTACACCTTC	CASGARVGYTF
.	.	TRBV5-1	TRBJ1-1	TGCGCCAGCAGCTTGGGACAGTCTTACACTGAAGCTTTCTTT	CASSLGQSYTEAFF
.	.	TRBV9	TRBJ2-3	TGTGCCAGCACCTCGATTACACCCCCAACGCAGTATTTT	CASTSITPPTQYF
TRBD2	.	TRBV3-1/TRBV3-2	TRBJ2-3	TGTGCCAGCAGCCAAGGTAGCGGGGGGGCCATAGATACGCAGTATTTT	CASSQGSGGAIDTQYF
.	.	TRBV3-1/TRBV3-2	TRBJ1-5	TGTGCCAGCAGCCAAGATACGAGGAATCAGCCCCAGCATTTT	CASSQDTRNQPQHF
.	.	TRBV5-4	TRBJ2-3	TGTGCCAGCAGCTTGGAGCGCACTAGCACAGATACGCAGTATTTT	CASSLERTSTDTQYF
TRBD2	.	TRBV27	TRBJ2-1	TGTGCCAGCAGTGGGGAGCGGGGCCGGAAATACAATGAGCAGTTCTTC	CASSGERGRKYNEQFF
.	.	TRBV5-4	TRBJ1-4	TGTGCCAGCAGTACGCAGGGGTCTTCTAATGAAAAACTGTTTTTT	CASSTQGSSNEKLFF
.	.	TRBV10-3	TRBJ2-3	TGTGCCATCAGTGAGAGGGGCGTAAAAGGGGGGGCCGTAGTCACAGATACGCAGTATTTT	CAISERGVKGGAVVTDTQYF
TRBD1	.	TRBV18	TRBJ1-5	TGTGCCAGCTCTACCGGGACAGGACAATATAGCAATCAGCCCCAGCATTTT	CASSTGTGQYSNQPQHF
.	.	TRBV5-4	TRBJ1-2	TGTGCCACGAAACAGCCTCAATTAAACTATGGCTACACCTTC	CATKQPQLNYGYTF
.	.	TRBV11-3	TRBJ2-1	TGTGCCAGCAGCTTTATCCGTAGCTCCTACAATGAGCAGTTCTTC	CASSFIRSSYNEQFF
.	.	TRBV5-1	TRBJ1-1	TGCGCCAGCAGGAGAGAAACTGAAGCTTTCTTT	CASRRETEAFF
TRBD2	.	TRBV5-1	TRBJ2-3	TGCGCCAGCAGCTTGAGGCTAGCGGACACAGATACGCAGTATTTT	CASSLRLADTDTQYF
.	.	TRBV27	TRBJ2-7	TGTGCCAGCAGTTTATGGGCAGGGTCCCCTTACGAGCAGTACTTC	CASSLWAGSPYEQYF